The clone carrying this T cell receptor beta chain occurred a few times. Its target is unknown. The sample belongs to a study of shared clonotypes between healthy human individuals. Produced via immunoSEQ multiplex PCR; TCRdb's table is partial and in-frame only. Of around 700,000 clones in the sample, approximately 79% were seen once. Study findings and constraints: Clonotypes shared by all four donors outscored non-shared clonotypes in generation probability. Although depth was large, rarefaction showed that sequencing of the sorted subsets was incomplete. Donor clonotype sharing was expected to depend on sequencing depth. The sharing of about 5% of naive CD4 clonotypes was seen across a handful of donors.

The origin of this receptor is a woman aged 25 to 39 in good health. The sample was memory CD4+ T cells sorted from blood. Subset indicated: CD45RA-negative fraction.

CDR3 nucleotide sequence: TGTGCCAGCGGAATGACAGGGGGGCTGGCCTACGAGCAGTACTTC. It yields the protein CASGMTGGLAYEQYF. The V call is TRBV6-5, the J call TRBJ2-7, with 9 bases lining up with TRBD1. This CDR3 spans 15 amino acids. Trimming took 8 bases from V and 2 from J; bases not matched to a gene: 10. The V gene's germline CDR1 is MNHEY and CDR2 SVGAGI.